The clone carrying this T cell receptor (beta chain) was observed many times. Sequenced by immunoSEQ multiplex PCR; TCRdb stores in-frame clones only, minus some. Of around 400,000 clones listed, roughly 80% are singletons. These data come from a study of blood T cell repertoires in COVID-19. Germline CDR1 MNHEY, CDR2 SVGEGT. V shed 6 bases, J shed 8 bases, and the junction held 4 bases outside the gene matches. This CDR3 spans 12 amino acids. The receptor's source is a woman aged 50 to 60 who had recovered from COVID-19. The sample taken for sequencing was PBMCs or T cells enriched from blood (not recorded which). J is TRBJ2-1 and V is TRBV6-2 or TRBV6-3; 7 bases are a match to TRBD1. CDR3 DNA: TGTGCCAGCAGCCGACAGGGTTATGAGCAGTTCTTC. Its translation: CASSRQGYEQFF.